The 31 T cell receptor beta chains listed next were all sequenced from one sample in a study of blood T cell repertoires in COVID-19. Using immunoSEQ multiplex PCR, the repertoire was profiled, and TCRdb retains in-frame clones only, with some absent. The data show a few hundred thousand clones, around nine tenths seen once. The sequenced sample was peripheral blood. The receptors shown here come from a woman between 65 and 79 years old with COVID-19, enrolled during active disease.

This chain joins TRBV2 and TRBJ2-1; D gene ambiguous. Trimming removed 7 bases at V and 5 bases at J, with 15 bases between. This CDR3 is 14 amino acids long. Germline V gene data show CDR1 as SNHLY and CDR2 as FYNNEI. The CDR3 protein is CASKERPPDNEQFF. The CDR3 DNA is TGTGCCAGCAAGGAGCGCCCGCCTGACAATGAGCAGTTCTTC.

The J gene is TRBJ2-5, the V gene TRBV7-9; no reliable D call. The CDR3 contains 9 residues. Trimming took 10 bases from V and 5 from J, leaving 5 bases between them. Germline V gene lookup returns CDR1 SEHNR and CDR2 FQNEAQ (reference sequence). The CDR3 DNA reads TGTGCCACTACGGAGACCCAGTACTTC. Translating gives CATTETQYF. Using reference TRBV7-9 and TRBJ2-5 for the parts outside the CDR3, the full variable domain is DTGVSQNPRHKITKRGQNVTFRCDPISEHNRLYWYRQTLGQGPEFLTYFQNEAQLEKSRLLSDRFSAERPKGSFSTLEIQRTEQGDSAMYLCATTETQYFGPGTRLLVL.

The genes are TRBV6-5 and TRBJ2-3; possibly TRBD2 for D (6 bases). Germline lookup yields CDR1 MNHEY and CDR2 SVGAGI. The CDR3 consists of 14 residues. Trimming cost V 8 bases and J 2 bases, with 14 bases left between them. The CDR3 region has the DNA TGTGCCAGCCTCTCGTGGGGGGTCACAGATACGCAGTATTTT. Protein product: CASLSWGVTDTQYF.

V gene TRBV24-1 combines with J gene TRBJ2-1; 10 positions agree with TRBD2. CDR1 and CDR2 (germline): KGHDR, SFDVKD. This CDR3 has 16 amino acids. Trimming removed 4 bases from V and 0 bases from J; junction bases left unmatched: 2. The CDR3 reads CATSDSSGGSYNEQFF. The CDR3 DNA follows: TGTGCCACCAGTGACTCTAGCGGGGGCTCCTACAATGAGCAGTTCTTC.

The CDR3 spells CASTERTPGAEAFF. DNA of the CDR3: TGTGCCAGCACTGAGAGGACTCCGGGGGCTGAAGCTTTCTTT. The chain is built from TRBV2 and TRBJ1-1, with a tentative D call TRBD1 (5 bases). Germline CDR1 is SNHLY and CDR2 is FYNNEI. The CDR3 extends over 14 amino acids. Deletions cut 7 bases from V and 6 bases from J, with 18 bases between.

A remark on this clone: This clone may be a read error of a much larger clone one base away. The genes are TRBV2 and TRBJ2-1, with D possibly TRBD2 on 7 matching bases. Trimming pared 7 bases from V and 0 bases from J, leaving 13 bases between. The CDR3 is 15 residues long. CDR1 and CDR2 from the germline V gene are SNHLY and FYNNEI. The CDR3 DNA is TGTGCCAGCACCGAGGGGGGGAGCTCCTACAATGAGCAGTTCTTC. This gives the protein CASTEGGSSYNEQFF.

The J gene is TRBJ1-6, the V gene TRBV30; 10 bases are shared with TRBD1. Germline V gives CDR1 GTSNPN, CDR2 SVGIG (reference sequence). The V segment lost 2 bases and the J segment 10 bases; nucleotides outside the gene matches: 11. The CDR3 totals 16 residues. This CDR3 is CAWSINAGTGESPLHF. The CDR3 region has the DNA TGTGCCTGGAGTATTAATGCAGGGACAGGGGAATCACCCCTCCACTTT.

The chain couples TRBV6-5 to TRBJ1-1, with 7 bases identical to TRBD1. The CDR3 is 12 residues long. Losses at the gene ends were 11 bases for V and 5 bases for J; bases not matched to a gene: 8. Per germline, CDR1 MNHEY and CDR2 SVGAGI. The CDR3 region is CALTGVRTEAFF. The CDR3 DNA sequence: TGTGCCCTAACAGGGGTGCGGACTGAAGCTTTCTTT.

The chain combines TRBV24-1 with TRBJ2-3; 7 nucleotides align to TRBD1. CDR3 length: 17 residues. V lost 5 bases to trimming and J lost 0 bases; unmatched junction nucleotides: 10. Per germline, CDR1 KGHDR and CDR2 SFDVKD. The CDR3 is CATSAKGQYDSTDTQYF. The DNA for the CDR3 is TGTGCCACCAGTGCAAAGGGACAGTATGACAGCACAGATACGCAGTATTTT.

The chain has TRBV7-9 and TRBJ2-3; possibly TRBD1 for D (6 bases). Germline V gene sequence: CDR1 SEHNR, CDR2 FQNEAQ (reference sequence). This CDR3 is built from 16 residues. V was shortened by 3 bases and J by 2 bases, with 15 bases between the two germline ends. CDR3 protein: CASSLTGSGVTDTQYF. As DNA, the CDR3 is TGTGCCAGCAGCTTGACAGGTTCGGGCGTCACAGATACGCAGTATTTT.

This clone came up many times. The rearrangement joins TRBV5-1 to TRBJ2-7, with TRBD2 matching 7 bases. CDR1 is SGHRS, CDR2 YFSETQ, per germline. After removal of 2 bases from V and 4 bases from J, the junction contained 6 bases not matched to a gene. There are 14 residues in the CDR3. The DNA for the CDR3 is TGCGCCAGCAGCTTTACTAGCGTGGGATACGAGCAGTACTTC. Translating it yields CASSFTSVGYEQYF.

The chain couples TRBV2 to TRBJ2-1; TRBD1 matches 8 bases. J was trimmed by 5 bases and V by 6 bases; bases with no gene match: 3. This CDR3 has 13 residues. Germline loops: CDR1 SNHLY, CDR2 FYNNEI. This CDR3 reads CASSQGANNEQFF. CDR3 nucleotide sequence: TGTGCCAGCAGCCAGGGGGCTAACAATGAGCAGTTCTTC.

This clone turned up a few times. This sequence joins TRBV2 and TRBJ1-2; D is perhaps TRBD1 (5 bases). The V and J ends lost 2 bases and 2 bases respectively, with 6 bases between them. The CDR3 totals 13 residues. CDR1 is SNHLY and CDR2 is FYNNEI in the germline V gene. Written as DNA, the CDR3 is TGTGCCAGCAGTGAACAGGGAAACTATGGCTACACCTTC. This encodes CASSEQGNYGYTF.

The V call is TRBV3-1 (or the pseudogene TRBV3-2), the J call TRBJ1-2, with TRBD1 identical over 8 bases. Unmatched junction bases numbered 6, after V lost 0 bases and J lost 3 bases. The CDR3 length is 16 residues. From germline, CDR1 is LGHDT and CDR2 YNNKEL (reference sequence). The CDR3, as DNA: TGTGCCAGCAGCCAAGAGTGGCAGGGGGCACACTATGGCTACACCTTC. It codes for CASSQEWQGAHYGYTF.

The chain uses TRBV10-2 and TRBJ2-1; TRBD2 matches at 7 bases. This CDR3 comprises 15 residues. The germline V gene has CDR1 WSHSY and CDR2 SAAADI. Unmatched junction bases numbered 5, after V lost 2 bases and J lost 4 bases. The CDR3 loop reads CASSELLAQYNEQFF. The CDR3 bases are TGCGCCAGCAGTGAGCTACTAGCGCAATACAATGAGCAGTTCTTC.

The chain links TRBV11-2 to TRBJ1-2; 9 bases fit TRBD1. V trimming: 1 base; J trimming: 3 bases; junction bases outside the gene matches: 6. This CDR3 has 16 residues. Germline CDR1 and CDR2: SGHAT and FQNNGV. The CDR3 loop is CASSLGGNRGHYGYTF. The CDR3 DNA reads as TGTGCCAGCAGCTTAGGAGGGAACAGGGGGCACTATGGCTACACCTTC.

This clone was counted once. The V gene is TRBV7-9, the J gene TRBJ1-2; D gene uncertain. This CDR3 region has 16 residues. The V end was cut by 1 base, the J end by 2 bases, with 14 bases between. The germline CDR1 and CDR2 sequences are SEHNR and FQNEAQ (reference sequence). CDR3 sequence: CASSLEEGTHNYGYTF. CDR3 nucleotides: TGTGCCAGCAGCTTAGAAGAGGGCACCCACAACTATGGCTACACCTTC.

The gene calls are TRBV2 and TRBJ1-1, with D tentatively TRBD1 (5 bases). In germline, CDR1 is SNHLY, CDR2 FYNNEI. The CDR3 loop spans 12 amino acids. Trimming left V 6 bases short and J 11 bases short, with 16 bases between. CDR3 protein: CASSLGVGEAFF. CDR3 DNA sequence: TGTGCCAGCAGCCTAGGGGTGGGTGAGGCTTTCTTT.

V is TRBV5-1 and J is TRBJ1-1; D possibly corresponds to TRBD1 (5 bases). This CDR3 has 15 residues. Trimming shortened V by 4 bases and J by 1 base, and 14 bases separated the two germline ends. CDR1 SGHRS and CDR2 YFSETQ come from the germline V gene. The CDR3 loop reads CASSIPQGGNTEAFF. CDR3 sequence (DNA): TGCGCCAGCAGCATCCCTCAGGGTGGGAACACTGAAGCTTTCTTT.

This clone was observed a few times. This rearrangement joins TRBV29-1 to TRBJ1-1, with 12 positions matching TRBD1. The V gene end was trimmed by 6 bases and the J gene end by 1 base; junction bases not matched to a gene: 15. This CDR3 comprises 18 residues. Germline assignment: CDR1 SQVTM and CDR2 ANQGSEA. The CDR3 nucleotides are TGCAGCGTCAAACTATACGGGACAGGGGGCTCTTCGAACACTGAAGCTTTCTTT. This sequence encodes CSVKLYGTGGSSNTEAFF.

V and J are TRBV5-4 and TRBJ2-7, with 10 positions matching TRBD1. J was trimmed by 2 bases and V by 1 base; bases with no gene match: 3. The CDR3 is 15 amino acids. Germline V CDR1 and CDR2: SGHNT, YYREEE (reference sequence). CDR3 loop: CASSLPGQGTYEQYF. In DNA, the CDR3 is TGTGCCAGCAGCTTGCCGGGACAGGGGACCTACGAGCAGTACTTC.

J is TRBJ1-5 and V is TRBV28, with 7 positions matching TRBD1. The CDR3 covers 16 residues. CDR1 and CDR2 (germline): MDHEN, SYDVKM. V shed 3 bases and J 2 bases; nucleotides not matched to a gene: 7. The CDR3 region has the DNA TGTGCCAGCAGTTTCCTTACAGGGGCGGGCAATCAGCCCCAGCATTTT. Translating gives CASSFLTGAGNQPQHF.

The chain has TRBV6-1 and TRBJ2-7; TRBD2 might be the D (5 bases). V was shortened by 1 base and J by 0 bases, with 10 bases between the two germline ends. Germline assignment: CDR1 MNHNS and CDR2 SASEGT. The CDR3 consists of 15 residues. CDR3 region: CASSEVGESSYEQYF. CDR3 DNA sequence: TGTGCCAGCAGTGAAGTCGGGGAGAGCTCCTACGAGCAGTACTTC.

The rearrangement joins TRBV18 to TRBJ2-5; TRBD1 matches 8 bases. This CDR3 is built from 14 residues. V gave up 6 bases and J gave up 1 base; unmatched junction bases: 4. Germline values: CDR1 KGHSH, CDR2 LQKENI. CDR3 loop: CASSLDRAQETQYF. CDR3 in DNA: TGTGCCAGCTCTCTGGACAGGGCCCAAGAGACCCAGTACTTC. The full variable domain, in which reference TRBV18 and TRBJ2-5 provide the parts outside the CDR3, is NAGVMQNPRHLVRRRGQEARLRCSPMKGHSHVYWYRQLPEEGLKFMVYLQKENIIDESGMPKERFSAEFPKEGPSILRIQQVVRGDSAAYFCASSLDRAQETQYFGPGTRLLVL.

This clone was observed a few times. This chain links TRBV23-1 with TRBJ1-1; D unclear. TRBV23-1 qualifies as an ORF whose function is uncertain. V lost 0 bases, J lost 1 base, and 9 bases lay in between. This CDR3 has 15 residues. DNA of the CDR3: TGCGCCAGCAGTCAATCGCGGCAGCCGAACACTGAAGCTTTCTTT. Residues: CASSQSRQPNTEAFF.

The DNA of the CDR3 is TGCAGCGTTGAATGGGCGAGACAGGGGATGGTTAATGAGCAGTTCTTC. It translates to CSVEWARQGMVNEQFF. The chain employs TRBV29-1 and TRBJ2-1, with 8 bases aligning to TRBD1. The CDR3 has 16 amino acids. In germline, CDR1 is SQVTM, CDR2 ANQGSEA. V gave up 2 bases and J gave up 7 bases; unmatched junction bases: 13.

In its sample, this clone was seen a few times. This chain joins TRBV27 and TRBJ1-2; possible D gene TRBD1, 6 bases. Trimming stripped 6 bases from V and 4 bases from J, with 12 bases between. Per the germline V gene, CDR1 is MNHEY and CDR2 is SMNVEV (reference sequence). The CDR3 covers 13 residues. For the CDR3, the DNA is TGTGCCAGCAGCTCTGGGGACATCTATGGCTACACCTTC. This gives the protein CASSSGDIYGYTF.

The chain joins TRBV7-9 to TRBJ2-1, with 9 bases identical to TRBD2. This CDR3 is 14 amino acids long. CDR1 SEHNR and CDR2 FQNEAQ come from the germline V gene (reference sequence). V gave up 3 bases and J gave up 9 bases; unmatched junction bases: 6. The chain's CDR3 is CASSFAGGRGEQFF. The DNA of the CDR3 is TGTGCCAGCAGCTTTGCGGGGGGGCGTGGTGAGCAGTTCTTC.

As DNA, the CDR3 is TGTGCCTGGAGGCCGGAGGCGATTACTGAAGCTTTCTTT. This sequence encodes CAWRPEAITEAFF. This rearrangement joins TRBV30 to TRBJ1-1; D unclear. The CDR3 is made up of 13 amino acids. The germline V gene has CDR1 GTSNPN and CDR2 SVGIG (reference sequence). The V and J ends lost 3 bases and 5 bases respectively, with 13 bases between them. Drawing the rest from reference TRBV30 and TRBJ1-1, the complete variable domain is SQTIHQWPATLVQPVGSPLSLECTVEGTSNPNLYWYRQAAGRGLQLLFYSVGIGQISSEVPQNLSASRPQDRQFILSSKKLLLSDSGFYLCAWRPEAITEAFFGQGTRLTVV.

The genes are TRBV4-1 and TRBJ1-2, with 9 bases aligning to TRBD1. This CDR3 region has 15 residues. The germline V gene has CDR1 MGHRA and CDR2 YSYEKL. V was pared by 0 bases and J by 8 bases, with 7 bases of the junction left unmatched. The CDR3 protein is CASSQDSGTGYGYTF. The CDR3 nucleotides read TGCGCCAGCAGCCAAGATTCCGGGACAGGGTACGGCTACACCTTC.

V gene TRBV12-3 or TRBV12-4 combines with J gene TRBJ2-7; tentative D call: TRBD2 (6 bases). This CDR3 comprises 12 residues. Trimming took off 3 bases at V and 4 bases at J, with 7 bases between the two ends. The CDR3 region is CASSFGGYEQYF. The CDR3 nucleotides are TGTGCCAGCAGTTTTGGGGGGTACGAGCAGTACTTC.